This T cell receptor beta chain comes out of a study of shared clonotypes between healthy human individuals. Study-wide background: Each donor contributed plates that comprised three CD4 naive, three CD4 memory, two CD8 naive and one CD8 memory.

Clones were read by immunoSEQ multiplex PCR, and TCRdb kept only the in-frame ones, dropping some. The data hold 2 million to 3 million clones, with more than 85% observed a single time. CDR1 SQVTM and CDR2 ANQGSEA come from the germline V gene. This CDR3 comprises 14 residues. V gave up 6 bases and J gave up 4 bases; unmatched junction bases: 8. The sequence was collected from a man aged 18-30 years in good health. Some clones in this sample may be carry-over from other donors' samples. Source material: naive CD4+ T cells from PBMCs. Subset here: CD45RA+ positively selected. The chain couples TRBV29-1 to TRBJ2-1, with 8 bases lining up with TRBD2. CDR3 sequence reads: CSVGFSGAYNEQFF. CDR3 DNA sequence: TGCAGCGTCGGTTTTAGCGGGGCTTACAATGAGCAGTTCTTC.